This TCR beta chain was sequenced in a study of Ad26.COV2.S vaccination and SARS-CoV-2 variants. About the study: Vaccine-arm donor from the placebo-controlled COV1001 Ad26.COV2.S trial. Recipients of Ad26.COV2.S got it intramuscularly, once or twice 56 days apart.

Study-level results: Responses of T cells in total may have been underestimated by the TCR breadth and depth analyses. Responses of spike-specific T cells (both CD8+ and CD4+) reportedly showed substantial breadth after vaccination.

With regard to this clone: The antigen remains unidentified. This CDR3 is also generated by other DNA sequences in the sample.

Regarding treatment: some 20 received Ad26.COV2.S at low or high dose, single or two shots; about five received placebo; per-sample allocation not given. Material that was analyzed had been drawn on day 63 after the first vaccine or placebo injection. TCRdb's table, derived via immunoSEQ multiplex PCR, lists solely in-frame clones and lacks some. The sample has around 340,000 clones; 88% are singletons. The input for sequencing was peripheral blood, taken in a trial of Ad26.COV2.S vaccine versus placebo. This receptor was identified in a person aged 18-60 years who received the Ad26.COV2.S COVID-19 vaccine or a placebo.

Here the CDR3 DNA reads TGTGCCAGCAGCTTGGAACAGGGGACCGGGGAGCTGTTTTTT. The encoded protein is CASSLEQGTGELFF. The gene calls are TRBV5-4 and TRBJ2-2; 7 positions match TRBD1. This CDR3 is 14 amino acids long. CDR1 is SGHNT and CDR2 is YYREEE in the germline V gene (reference sequence). J lost 5 bases, V lost 0 bases, and 1 base had no gene match.